Below, 6 T cell receptor beta chains from the same sample are listed, as sequenced in a study of tumor-infiltrating lymphocytes in primary liver carcinoma. Blood RNA was derived from unsorted whole blood, and germline DNA was extracted too. With a constant-region primer, TCR beta cDNA was made from 450 to 550 ng of total RNA. Investigators got TCR beta libraries out of three nested multiplex PCR rounds, done with slightly modified ARM-PCR. It was with TRBV1-TRBV30 forward primers and a C-beta reverse primer that the first two PCR rounds were run, at roughly 10 cycles each. TCRdb re-derived calls from the multiplex PCR reads in MiXCR, one entry per CDR3 protein. The sample shows approximately 330,000 distinct CDR3 sequences, less than 70% of them seen only once. The source material was peripheral blood. These receptors originate from a man in his forties or fifties with primary liver carcinoma and hepatitis B virus infection.

The V gene is TRBV14, the J gene TRBJ2-3; TRBD1 might be the D (5 bases). Germline-derived CDR1 and CDR2 are SGHDN and FVKESK. The germline V and J ends were trimmed by 7 bases and 6 bases, with 17 bases remaining between them. The CDR3 length is 14 residues. This chain's CDR3 is CASTQGLVKDTQYF. The CDR3 nucleotides read TGTGCCAGCACCCAGGGCTTAGTAAAGGATACGCAGTATTTT.

The CDR3 here is CASSFSQGLDTQYF. The CDR3 bases are TGTGCCAGCAGTTTTTCACAGGGGTTAGATACGCAGTATTTT. The gene calls are TRBV28 and TRBJ2-3, with TRBD1 identical over 7 bases. The J segment lost 5 bases and the V segment lost 3 bases, leaving 5 bases of the junction unmatched. CDR3 size: 14 residues. Germline loops: CDR1 MDHEN, CDR2 SYDVKM.

Comments on this clonotype: Just one base apart from a much larger clone, this may be a read error. The chain has TRBV29-1 and TRBJ1-1; D gene uncertain. The CDR3 totals 14 residues. V shed 7 bases and J shed 6 bases, with 21 bases lying between them. Per germline, CDR1 SQVTM and CDR2 ANQGSEA. CDR3 sequence (DNA): TGCAGCGCCGAAGGTCCGGAGAGGAGCTCTGAAGCTTTCTTT. It codes for CSAEGPERSSEAFF.

This clonotype showed up just once. For the CDR3, the DNA is TGTGCCAGCAGCGAACGACTAGGGGGAATTCTTGATACGCAGTATTTT. This encodes CASSERLGGILDTQYF. The genes are TRBV13 and TRBJ2-3; D may match TRBD1 or TRBD2 (6 bases each). V was pared by 5 bases and J by 6 bases, with 21 bases between. Germline V gene data show CDR1 as PRHDT and CDR2 as FYEKMQ (reference sequence). The CDR3 has 16 residues.

This sequence joins TRBV30 and TRBJ2-3, with 16 nucleotides matching TRBD2. Germline values: CDR1 GTSNPN, CDR2 SVGIG (reference sequence). Losses at the gene ends were 2 bases for V and 5 bases for J; bases not matched to a gene: 13. The CDR3 spans 19 residues. Here the CDR3 DNA reads TGTGCCTGGAGTCGAGGCCCCGGGACTAGCGGGAGGGCCCAAGATACGCAGTATTTT. This translates into CAWSRGPGTSGRAQDTQYF.

A word on this clonotype: A read error may be the cause here, since a much bigger clone is one base away. The CDR3 protein is CASIQDGHMSTDTQYF. CDR3 DNA: TGCGCCAGCATCCAAGATGGTCATATGAGCACAGATACGCAGTATTTT. The genes are TRBV4-1 and TRBJ2-3, with D hard to call. CDR1 and CDR2 (germline): MGHRA, YSYEKL. The CDR3 runs 16 residues.